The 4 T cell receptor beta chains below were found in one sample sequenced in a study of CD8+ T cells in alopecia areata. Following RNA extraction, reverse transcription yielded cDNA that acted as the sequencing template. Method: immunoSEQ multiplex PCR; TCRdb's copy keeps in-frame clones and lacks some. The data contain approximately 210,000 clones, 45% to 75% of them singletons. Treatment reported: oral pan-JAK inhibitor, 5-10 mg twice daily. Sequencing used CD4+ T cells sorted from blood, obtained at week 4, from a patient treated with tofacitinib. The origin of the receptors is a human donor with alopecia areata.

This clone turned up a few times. The CDR3 region has the DNA TGCAGCGTTGCGCCGGGAGGGGTCTACAATGAGCAGTTCTTC. This gives the protein CSVAPGGVYNEQFF. V usage is TRBV29-1 and J usage is TRBJ2-1, with TRBD2 matching 8 bases. The V gene end was trimmed by 4 bases and the J gene end by 3 bases; junction bases not matched to a gene: 5. CDR1 is SQVTM, CDR2 ANQGSEA, per germline. The CDR3 has 14 residues.

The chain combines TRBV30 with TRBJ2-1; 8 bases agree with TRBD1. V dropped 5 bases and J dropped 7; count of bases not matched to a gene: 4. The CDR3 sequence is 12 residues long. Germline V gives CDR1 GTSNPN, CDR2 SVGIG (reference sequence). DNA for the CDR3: TGTGCCTGGGACAGGGGTGAAAATGAGCAGTTCTTC. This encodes CAWDRGENEQFF.

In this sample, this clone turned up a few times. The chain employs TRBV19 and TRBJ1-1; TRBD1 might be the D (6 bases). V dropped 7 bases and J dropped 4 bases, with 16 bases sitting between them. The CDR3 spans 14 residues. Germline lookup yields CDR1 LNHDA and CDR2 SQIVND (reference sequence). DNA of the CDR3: TGTGCCAGTATGGGAACTACAGGGTTCACTGAAGCTTTCTTT. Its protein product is CASMGTTGFTEAFF.

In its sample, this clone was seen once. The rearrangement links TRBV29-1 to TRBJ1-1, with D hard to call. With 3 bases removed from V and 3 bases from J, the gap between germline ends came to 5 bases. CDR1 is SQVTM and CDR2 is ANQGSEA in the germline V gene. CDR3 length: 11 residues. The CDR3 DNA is TGCAGCGTTGAGAGGGACACTGAAGCTTTCTTT. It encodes CSVERDTEAFF.